The T cell receptor (beta chain) described here comes from a study of blood T cells in healthy people across ages. Study-wide results and limits: Greater diversity and more naive CD4+ cells were seen in long-lived donors than in aged donors.

The CDR3 has 14 amino acids. The V end was cut by 1 base, the J end by 4 bases, with 12 bases between. Looked up from germline, CDR1 is SGDLS and CDR2 is YYNGEE. Total RNA was extracted at no less than 5.5 micrograms per sample. Comment on this clonotype: Antigen: not known.

A sample-barcoded 5' primer and a J-beta primer mix were used in a second PCR of roughly 7 to 11 cycles. TCRdb ran MiXCR on the 5' RACE reads and lists one entry per CDR3 protein. The sample consists of some 550,000 distinct CDR3 sequences, around half of them appearing once. The chain employs TRBV9 and TRBJ2-7, with D possibly TRBD1 on 6 matching bases. The sample taken for sequencing was blood. This clonotype originated in an elderly man in good health. CDR3 residues: CASSVRDTLYEQYF. For the CDR3, the DNA is TGTGCCAGCAGCGTACGGGACACTTTATACGAGCAGTACTTC.